A selection of T cell receptor beta chains follows, all from one sample in a study of cytomegalovirus exposure and HLA in healthy donors. The repertoire was sequenced with immunoSEQ multiplex PCR; TCRdb's copy has only in-frame clones and lacks some. The table lists tens of thousands of clones, around 97% of them singletons, with over 9.5% in the top ten. The sample was PBMCs. These receptors originate from a man aged 25 to 40 in good health and CMV-seropositive. Each CDR3 is given with its conserved first and last residue. D genes are given only for firm matches. For some rows the clone size is stated as once, few or many, or as a class when expanded; others skip it.

V	D	size	J	DNA	CDR3
TRBV19	TRBD2	once	TRBJ2-7	TGTGCCAGTAGCGAACCGGGACTAGGAGGGTACGAGCAGTACTTC	CASSEPGLGGYEQYF
TRBV9	.	.	TRBJ2-6	TGTGCCAGCAGCTCCCGCGGGACAGTCTGGTCTGGGGCCAACGTCCTGACTTTC	CASSSRGTVWSGANVLTF
TRBV7-3	.	.	TRBJ2-1	TGTGCCAGCAGCTTACGGGGTAGCTCCTACAATGAGCAGTTCTTC	CASSLRGSSYNEQFF
TRBV5-1	TRBD1	.	TRBJ2-6	TGCGCCAGCAGCTTTTTCGTAGGACAGGGTACATCTGGGGCCAACGTCCTGACTTTC	CASSFFVGQGTSGANVLTF
TRBV6-5	.	.	TRBJ2-2	TGTGCCAGCACACTAAATTTAGGCGGGGAGCTGTTTTTT	CASTLNLGGELFF
TRBV4-1	.	.	TRBJ1-2	TGCGCCAGCAGCCAACAAACTTGGACTGTTAACTATGGCTACACCTTC	CASSQQTWTVNYGYTF
TRBV4-2	TRBD1	.	TRBJ1-1	TGTGCCAGCAGCCAAGAAGGGACAGGGGGTTTGGCTTTCTTT	CASSQEGTGGLAFF
TRBV27	TRBD1	.	TRBJ2-1	TGTGCCAGCAGGTTACAGGGGTGGGACAATGAGCAGTTCTTC	CASRLQGWDNEQFF
TRBV30	.	.	TRBJ1-5	TGTGCCTGGAGTGTTGGAGGCAATCAGCCCCAGCATTTT	CAWSVGGNQPQHF
TRBV29-1	.	.	TRBJ2-6	TGCAGCGTTGAAGAGCAGGTTCCTGGGGCCAACGTCCTGACTTTC	CSVEEQVPGANVLTF
TRBV7-9	.	.	TRBJ2-7	TGTGCCAGCAGCCCCTACGGGAGTTCCTACGAGCAGTACTTC	CASSPYGSSYEQYF
TRBV15	TRBD1	.	TRBJ1-5	TGTGCCACCAGCAGTGGACAGGGGGCGAGGCAGCCCCAGCATTTT	CATSSGQGARQPQHF
TRBV2	.	once	TRBJ1-5	TGTGCCAGCACCCGACTCGGCGGGAGCAATCAGCCCCAGCATTTT	CASTRLGGSNQPQHF
TRBV11-2	TRBD2	.	TRBJ2-2	TGTGCCAGCAGCCTAGGGCCTGGGGGGAGGGCCGGCGGGGAGCTGTTTTTT	CASSLGPGGRAGGELFF
TRBV19	TRBD1	.	TRBJ2-7	TGTGCCAGTAGTCCTAGACAGGGGACCTACGAGCAGTACTTC	CASSPRQGTYEQYF
TRBV6-5	TRBD2	.	TRBJ2-1	TGTGCCAGCAGTAATAGCGGGGGTATTTTCTTC	CASSNSGGIFF
TRBV6-6	TRBD2	.	TRBJ2-7	TGTGCCAGCAGTTTCTTAGCGGGAGGGAAGAACGAGCAGTACTTC	CASSFLAGGKNEQYF
TRBV18	.	.	TRBJ1-1	TGTGCCAGCTCACCGTGGACAGAGGGTGAAGCTTTCTTT	CASSPWTEGEAFF
TRBV7-8	TRBD2	.	TRBJ2-2	TGTGCCAGCAGCTTAGTGGGCGGGAGCACCGGGGAGCTGTTTTTT	CASSLVGGSTGELFF
TRBV23-1	TRBD1	.	TRBJ1-2	TGCGCCAGCAGTCAACCAAGGGACAGGGGGCGCTGGTTTAGTGGCTACACCTTC	CASSQPRDRGRWFSGYTF
TRBV14	.	.	TRBJ2-1	TGTGCCAGCAGCCAAGATCTTGCGACAGAGCAGTTCTTC	CASSQDLATEQFF
TRBV25-1	.	.	TRBJ1-2	TGTGCCAGCAGTGAATATATTCACACGGACAGCCCAAACTATGGCTACACCTTC	CASSEYIHTDSPNYGYTF
TRBV4-3	.	.	TRBJ1-3	TGCGCCAGCAGTCCCTCGGTGCACTCTGGAAACACCATATATTTT	CASSPSVHSGNTIYF
TRBV9	TRBD2	.	TRBJ2-2	TGTGCCAGCAGCTTACGGACTAGCGGACCCCCTGGGACCGGGGAGCTGTTTTTT	CASSLRTSGPPGTGELFF
TRBV5-1	.	.	TRBJ2-2	TGCGCCAGCTACCGGGGGACGGACACCGGGGAGCTGTTTTTT	CASYRGTDTGELFF
TRBV25-1	.	.	TRBJ2-2	TGTGCCAGCAGGGTTAGCGGCACCGGGGAGCTGTTTTTT	CASRVSGTGELFF
TRBV13	.	.	TRBJ1-2	TGTGCCAGCAGCTCGGACAGTAAGATCTATGGCTACACCTTC	CASSSDSKIYGYTF
TRBV5-1	.	.	TRBJ2-1	TGCGCCAGCAGCTTGGGGCAGGGTTACAATGAGCAGTTCTTC	CASSLGQGYNEQFF
TRBV7-2	.	.	TRBJ2-7	TGTGCCAGCAGCCCCCCCCGACAGTCCGATTACTACGAGCAGTACTTC	CASSPPRQSDYYEQYF
TRBV27	TRBD1	.	TRBJ1-3	TGTGCCAGCAAACAGGGGTCTGGAAACACCATATATTTT	CASKQGSGNTIYF
TRBV19	.	.	TRBJ1-5	TGTGCCAGTAGTATAAAGGGGTCGTATCAGCCCCAGCATTTT	CASSIKGSYQPQHF
TRBV7-9	TRBD2	once	TRBJ2-2	TGTGCCAGCAGCCGGCCGGAGGGAGGGAAAGGGGAGCTGTTTTTT	CASSRPEGGKGELFF
TRBV28	TRBD2	.	TRBJ2-3	TGTGCCAGCACCAGTGTGGGATGGGGACTAGAGGGAGATACGCAGTATTTT	CASTSVGWGLEGDTQYF
TRBV29-1	TRBD2	.	TRBJ2-7	TGCAGCGTCCGGAGGACTAGCTCCTACGAGCAGTACTTC	CSVRRTSSYEQYF
TRBV18	.	.	TRBJ1-5	TGTGCCAGCTCACCCGGGATAGAGGCAAATCAGCCCCAGCATTTT	CASSPGIEANQPQHF
TRBV6-1	TRBD1	once	TRBJ1-4	TGTGCCACCCGGACCGGGACAGTTAATGAAAAACTGTTTTTT	CATRTGTVNEKLFF
TRBV27	TRBD2	.	TRBJ2-7	TGTGCCAGCAGGCAAGCGGGGGGCAGGGAGCAGTACTTC	CASRQAGGREQYF
TRBV2	.	.	TRBJ2-3	TGTGCCAGCAGGTACAGCCCTTATAGCACAGATACGCAGTATTTT	CASRYSPYSTDTQYF
TRBV5-6	.	once	TRBJ2-3	TGTGCCAGCTCCCTAACGGCGGGCCCAGATACGCAGTATTTT	CASSLTAGPDTQYF
TRBV6-1	.	.	TRBJ2-5	TGTGCCAGCAGTGAACCCCACGGGGGGCTTATGGAGACCCAGTACTTC	CASSEPHGGLMETQYF
TRBV5-1	.	.	TRBJ2-7	TGCGCCAGCAGCTTACGAAAGGACAGTCCTAGGGAGCAGTACTTC	CASSLRKDSPREQYF
TRBV19	TRBD1	.	TRBJ2-4	TGTGCCAGTAGTTGGAACAGGGGAATGAGAAACATTCAGTACTTC	CASSWNRGMRNIQYF
TRBV15	.	.	TRBJ2-5	TGTGCCACCAGCAGAGAGGGGCTTGAGACCCAGTACTTC	CATSREGLETQYF
TRBV7-9	TRBD1	.	TRBJ2-7	TGTGCCAGCAGCACCGACAGGGGCACCCACGAGCAGTACTTC	CASSTDRGTHEQYF
TRBV30	TRBD1	.	TRBJ1-1	TGTGCCTGGAGTCCGGACAGGGGCCATGTGCGAATGGGGAACACTGAAGCTTTCTTT	CAWSPDRGHVRMGNTEAFF
TRBV5-1	.	.	TRBJ1-5	TGCGCCAGCAGCTTGGATCACAGCCCCGATCAGCCCCAGCATTTT	CASSLDHSPDQPQHF